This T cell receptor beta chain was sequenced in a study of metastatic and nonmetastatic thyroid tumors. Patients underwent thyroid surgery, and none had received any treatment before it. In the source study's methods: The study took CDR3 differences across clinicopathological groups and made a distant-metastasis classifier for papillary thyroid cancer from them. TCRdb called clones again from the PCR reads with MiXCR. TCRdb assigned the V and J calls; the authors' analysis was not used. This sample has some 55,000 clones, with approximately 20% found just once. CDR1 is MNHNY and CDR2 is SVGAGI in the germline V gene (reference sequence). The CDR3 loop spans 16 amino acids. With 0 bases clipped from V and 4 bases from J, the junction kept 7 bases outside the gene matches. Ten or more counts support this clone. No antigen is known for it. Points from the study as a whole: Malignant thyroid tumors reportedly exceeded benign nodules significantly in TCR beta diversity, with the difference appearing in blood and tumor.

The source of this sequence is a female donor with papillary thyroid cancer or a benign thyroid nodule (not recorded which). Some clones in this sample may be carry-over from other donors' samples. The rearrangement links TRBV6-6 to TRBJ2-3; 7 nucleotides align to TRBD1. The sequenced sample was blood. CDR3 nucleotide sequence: TGTGCCAGCAGTTACTCGAAGTGGGACAGATCAGATACGCAGTATTTT. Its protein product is CASSYSKWDRSDTQYF.